The present TCR beta chain was sequenced within a study of PD-1 blockade in classical Hodgkin lymphoma. Findings of the study overall: Baseline diversity was lower in partial responders and progressors than complete responders. CD4+ TCR diversity rose significantly by C4D1, and CD8+ TCR diversity did not.

A word on this clone: Its target is unknown.

Every patient was affected by relapse after autologous stem cell transplantation, while exposure to brentuximab vedotin was not uniform. The authors purified CD4+ T cells from thawed PBMCs by magnetic negative selection. Using immunoSEQ multiplex PCR, the repertoire was profiled, and TCRdb retains in-frame clones only, with some absent. The data hold tens of thousands of clones, with around 86% observed a single time. Specimen: CD4+ T cells from blood, collected at baseline. The receptor's source is a human donor with classical Hodgkin lymphoma.

CDR3 nucleotide sequence: TGCGCCAGCAGCCAGGACCTTGTGAACACTGAAGCTTTCTTT. Translated: CASSQDLVNTEAFF. The chain couples TRBV5-1 to TRBJ1-1; no clear D gene. The CDR3 contains 14 residues. The germline gives CDR1 SGHRS, CDR2 YFSETQ. Trimming took 4 bases from V and 0 from J, leaving 10 bases between them.